These T cell receptor beta chains were read from a single sample in a study of radiotherapy plus CTLA-4 blockade in lung cancer. Assay: immunoSEQ multiplex PCR; the TCRdb copy retains only in-frame clones and omits some. The sample has about 51,000 clones; 77% are singletons. The sequenced sample was peripheral blood, obtained from a patient treated with radiotherapy plus ipilimumab. These receptors were collected from a human donor with non-small cell lung cancer whose response to radiotherapy plus ipilimumab could not be evaluated. Both conserved end residues are part of each CDR3. Fields, in order: clone size, V gene, J gene, D gene, CDR3 DNA, CDR3 protein. A D gene is named only where the DNA matches it firmly. Only some rows state a clone size, as once, few, many or a class for expanded clones.

NA	TRBV5-6	TRBJ2-1	NA	TGTGCCAGCAGGCGGACGGAAGGAGGTGAGCAGTTCTTC	CASRRTEGGEQFF
NA	TRBV7-9	TRBJ2-7	NA	TGTGCCAGCAGAGCCGGGACTGAAACCTACGAGCAGTACTTC	CASRAGTETYEQYF
few	TRBV7-2	TRBJ1-6	TRBD1	TGTGCCAGCAGCCCTTTGAGGGGACAGGGTGATTCACCCCTCCACTTT	CASSPLRGQGDSPLHF
NA	TRBV6-6	TRBJ2-1	TRBD2	TGTGCCAGCAGCTTACTAGCGGGTGAGCAGTTCTTC	CASSLLAGEQFF
few	TRBV2	TRBJ1-6	TRBD1	TGTGCCAGCCACAGGGGGCGAGATTCACCCCTCCACTTT	CASHRGRDSPLHF
NA	TRBV27	TRBJ2-2	NA	TGTGCCAGCAGTTTAGGGCTACGGGAAACCGGGGAGCTGTTTTTT	CASSLGLRETGELFF
NA	TRBV28	TRBJ2-3	TRBD1	TGTGCCAGCAGTTTCCAGGGACAGGGGCCAGATACGCAGTATTTT	CASSFQGQGPDTQYF
NA	TRBV4-3	TRBJ2-3	NA	TGCGCCAGCAGCCAAGATTTGAGGCAGGGTCAGACAGATACGCAGTATTTT	CASSQDLRQGQTDTQYF
NA	TRBV9	TRBJ1-2	NA	TGTGCCAGCAGCGTAAGCCAGGGCATTGGCTACACCTTC	CASSVSQGIGYTF
NA	TRBV4-2	TRBJ2-1	NA	TGTGCCAGCAGCCCTTTGAGGCAAGGTGAGCAGTTCTTC	CASSPLRQGEQFF
NA	TRBV28	TRBJ1-1	NA	TGTGCCAGCAGTTTACGGCGGGATGTGACTGAAGCTTTCTTT	CASSLRRDVTEAFF
NA	TRBV2	TRBJ2-1	NA	TGTGCCAGGGGAGACCGCTACAATGAGCAGTTCTTC	CARGDRYNEQFF
NA	TRBV18	TRBJ1-1	NA	TGTGCCAGCTCACAAATATCACTAGATAATGGAGGCGGGGAAGCTTTCTTT	CASSQISLDNGGGEAFF
few	TRBV6-1	TRBJ1-5	TRBD1	TGTGCCAGCAGACTCACAGGGGGCAATCAGCCCCAGCATTTT	CASRLTGGNQPQHF
NA	TRBV9	TRBJ2-4	TRBD1	TGTGCCAGCAGCGGGCTTCCAGGGGGCGTCGCCAAAAACATTCAGTACTTC	CASSGLPGGVAKNIQYF
few	TRBV18	TRBJ1-5	TRBD1	TGTGCCAGCTCACCAACCGCAGGGGGCGCGGGTCAGCCCCAGCATTTT	CASSPTAGGAGQPQHF
NA	TRBV28	TRBJ2-7	NA	TGTGCCAGCAGTTTCCCAGGCGACCACGAGCAGTACTTC	CASSFPGDHEQYF
few	TRBV19	TRBJ2-2	NA	TGTGCCAGTAGTATCGGAGGGACCGGGGAGCTGTTTTTT	CASSIGGTGELFF
NA	TRBV6-5	TRBJ2-7	TRBD2	TGTGCCAGCAGTTACTCGAGCGGGAGGGCCCACTCCGAGTACTTC	CASSYSSGRAHSEYF
NA	TRBV5-1	TRBJ2-1	TRBD2	TGCGCCAGCAGTGTTACAGCGGGGAACAATGAGCAGTTCTTC	CASSVTAGNNEQFF
few	TRBV11-1	TRBJ2-5	TRBD2	TGTGCCAGCAGCTTAGGTCTAGCGGGCACTCAAGAGACCCAGTACTTC	CASSLGLAGTQETQYF
NA	TRBV7-2	TRBJ2-3	TRBD2	TGTGCCAGCAGCTCCGGCGCCAGCGGGAGTCCAGATACGCAGTATTTT	CASSSGASGSPDTQYF
NA	TRBV5-1	TRBJ1-1	TRBD1	TGCGCCGCCGGGAAGGGGGCGGGATTCAAGTCTAACACTGAAGCTTTCTTT	CAAGKGAGFKSNTEAFF
NA	TRBV7-2	TRBJ2-1	TRBD1	TGTGCCAGCAGCTTAGATTATGGGACAGTCGGTGAGCAGTTCTTC	CASSLDYGTVGEQFF
NA	TRBV7-9	TRBJ2-7	NA	TGTGCCAGCAGCTCCCTGGGCGTTACTTCTTACGAGCAGTACTTC	CASSSLGVTSYEQYF
NA	TRBV5-1	TRBJ2-3	TRBD2	TGCGCCAGCAGCTTGATACTAGCGAACCCCGGGGATACGCAGTATTTT	CASSLILANPGDTQYF
once	TRBV30	TRBJ1-4	TRBD1	TGTGCCTGGAGTCCGGGACAGGGCGTTGGAAAACTGTTTTTT	CAWSPGQGVGKLFF